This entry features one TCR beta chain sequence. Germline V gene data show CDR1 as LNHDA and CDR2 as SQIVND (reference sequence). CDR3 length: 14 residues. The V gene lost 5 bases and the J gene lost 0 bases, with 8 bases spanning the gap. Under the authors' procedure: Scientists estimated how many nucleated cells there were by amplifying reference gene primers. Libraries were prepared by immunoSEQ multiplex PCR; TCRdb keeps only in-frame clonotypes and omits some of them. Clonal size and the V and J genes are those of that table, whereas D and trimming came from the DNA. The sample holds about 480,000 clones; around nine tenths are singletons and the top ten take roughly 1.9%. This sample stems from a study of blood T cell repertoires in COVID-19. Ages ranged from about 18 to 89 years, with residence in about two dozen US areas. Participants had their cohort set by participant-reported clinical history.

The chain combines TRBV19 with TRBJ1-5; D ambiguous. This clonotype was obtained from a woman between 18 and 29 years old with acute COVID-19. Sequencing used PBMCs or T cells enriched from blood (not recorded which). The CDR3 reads CASSFPYSNQPQHF. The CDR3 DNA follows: TGTGCCAGTAGTTTCCCGTATAGCAATCAGCCCCAGCATTTT.